This TCR beta chain comes out of a study of blood T cell repertoires in COVID-19. Authors' methods: Nucleated cell counts were estimated from reference gene primer amplification. Measured with immunoSEQ multiplex PCR; TCRdb has only the in-frame clones, and not every one. V and J calls and clone size are copied from that table; D and trimming were computed from the DNA. The table lists some 98,000 clones, approximately 84% of them singletons. The origin of this receptor is a man in his 70s with acute or convalescent COVID-19. The sample consisted of peripheral blood.

For the CDR3, the DNA is TGTGCCAGCAGTTTAAGTCCCCTTGGACAGGCTCTTGTCTACGAGCAGTACTTC. This codes for CASSLSPLGQALVYEQYF. The rearrangement links TRBV27 to TRBJ2-7; 7 bases map to TRBD1. This CDR3 has 18 amino acids. Germline CDR1 MNHEY, CDR2 SMNVEV (reference sequence). V shed 2 bases, J shed 3 bases, and the junction held 16 bases outside the gene matches.